This is a list of T cell receptor beta chains from one sample in a study of PD-1 blockade in classical Hodgkin lymphoma. Using immunoSEQ multiplex PCR, the repertoire was profiled, and TCRdb retains in-frame clones only, with some absent. This sample has about 27,000 clones, with about 90% found just once. Specimen: CD8+ T cells from blood, collected at baseline. These receptor sequences come from a human donor with classical Hodgkin lymphoma. Both conserved end residues are part of each CDR3. D genes are given only for firm matches. Clone size is shown for a subset of rows, as once, few, many or a class of expanded clone.

d_gene	len	abundance	v_gene	j_gene	CDR3nt	CDR3aa
-	13	once	TRBV29-1	TRBJ2-7	TGCAGCGTTGAATCGGGACCCAATTACGAGCAGTACTTC	CSVESGPNYEQYF
TRBD2	16	-	TRBV27	TRBJ2-5	TGTGCCAGCAGTTTGGGACTAGCGGGAGTCCAAGAGACCCAGTACTTC	CASSLGLAGVQETQYF
-	12	-	TRBV27	TRBJ1-1	TGTGCCAGCAGTAGACCCGGCGGGCCAGCTTTCTTT	CASSRPGGPAFF
TRBD1	12	few	TRBV5-1	TRBJ1-2	TGCGCCAGCAGCACAGGGGGCTATGGCTACACCTTC	CASSTGGYGYTF
-	14	few	TRBV12-2	TRBJ1-5	TGTGCAAGTCGCCACCGGAGAGACAATCAGCCCCAGCATTTT	CASRHRRDNQPQHF
TRBD2	19	-	TRBV30	TRBJ2-1	TGTGCCTGGAGTCCGGGACTAGCGGCCCTTGGAAGGCAATTTAGTGAGCAGTTCTTC	CAWSPGLAALGRQFSEQFF
-	12	-	TRBV2	TRBJ2-7	TGTGCCAGCACTAGGAGAATCGGCGAGCAGTACTTC	CASTRRIGEQYF
-	14	-	TRBV5-1	TRBJ2-7	TGCGCCAGCAGCTTGGAGACACCCCACTACGAGCAGTACTTC	CASSLETPHYEQYF
-	17	-	TRBV4-1	TRBJ2-1	TGCGCCAGCAGCCATACTACTCTAATCGGGCCGGACAATGAGCAGTTCTTC	CASSHTTLIGPDNEQFF
-	16	-	TRBV2	TRBJ1-5	TGTGCCAGCAGTGAGAGAGTAACAGCGCTGGATCAGCCCCAGCATTTT	CASSERVTALDQPQHF
-	13	once	TRBV28	TRBJ2-7	TGTACCAGCAGCTATTCCGGATACTACGAGCAGTACTTC	CTSSYSGYYEQYF
-	15	-	TRBV27	TRBJ2-7	TGTGCCAGCAGTTTACGACAGCGCAGCTCCTACGAGCAGTACTTC	CASSLRQRSSYEQYF
-	14	-	TRBV7-6	TRBJ2-7	TGTGCCAGCAGCTTTGAGGCAGGGCTTGACGAGCAGTACTTC	CASSFEAGLDEQYF
-	16	-	TRBV11-2	TRBJ1-3	TGTGCCAGCAGCTCGCCGGGAGGGTGGACTGGAAACACCATATATTTT	CASSSPGGWTGNTIYF
-	15	-	TRBV9	TRBJ1-2	TGTGCCAGCAGCCCCAAAGGGGGAGCTAACTATGGCTACACCTTC	CASSPKGGANYGYTF
-	14	once	TRBV4-1	TRBJ2-7	TGCGCCAGCAGCCTCCGCAGGGGGGCCTACGAGCAGTACTTC	CASSLRRGAYEQYF
TRBD2	15	-	TRBV19	TRBJ2-7	TGTGCCAGTAGTAACGAGCGGGGAACCCTGGGGGAGCAGTACTTC	CASSNERGTLGEQYF
-	14	-	TRBV5-6	TRBJ2-7	TGTGCCAGCAGCTTAGGTGTACGGGGTTACGAGCAGTACTTC	CASSLGVRGYEQYF
-	13	-	TRBV27	TRBJ2-7	TGTGCCAGCAGTTTAGACATCGGCTACGAGCAGTACTTC	CASSLDIGYEQYF
-	13	once	TRBV29-1	TRBJ1-2	TGCAGCGTTGAAGATATGGGGATGGGGGGCCAACTCTTC	CSVEDMGMGGQLF
TRBD1	18	-	TRBV7-8	TRBJ1-1	TGTGCCAGCAGCTTACGGGTCGCGGACAGGGATTTGAACACTGAAGCTTTCTTT	CASSLRVADRDLNTEAFF
TRBD1	13	-	TRBV2	TRBJ1-2	TGTGCCAGTTGGGACAGCTCTAACTATGGCTACACCTTC	CASWDSSNYGYTF
-	15	-	TRBV10-3	TRBJ1-2	TGTGCCATCAGTGAGAACCGGGACCGAGACTATGGCTACACCTTC	CAISENRDRDYGYTF
-	15	once	TRBV19	TRBJ1-2	TGTGCCAGTAGCCCCAGTCAGACTAGCGTCTATGGCTACACCTTC	CASSPSQTSVYGYTF
-	14	-	TRBV29-1	TRBJ2-5	TGCAGCGTCATAAGACGAGGGGGGGGAGAGACCCAGTACTTC	CSVIRRGGGETQYF
-	14	-	TRBV19	TRBJ1-5	TGTGCCAGTACGGAGGGAGGGGCCAATCAGCCCCAGCATTTT	CASTEGGANQPQHF
-	14	-	TRBV9	TRBJ1-5	TGTGCCAGCAGCGTTGGGGTAAAGGATCAGCCCCAGCATTTT	CASSVGVKDQPQHF
-	15	few	TRBV19	TRBJ1-5	TGTGCCAGTAGTATAGATAGGGGTGGTGGCCAGCCCCAGCATTTT	CASSIDRGGGQPQHF
-	16	-	TRBV4-1	TRBJ1-1	TGCGCCAGCAGCCCAGAACGGACCCATAGGGCCACTGAAGCTTTCTTT	CASSPERTHRATEAFF
-	14	-	TRBV7-9	TRBJ1-1	TGTGCCAGCAGCCGGAGAACAGATAACACTGAAGCTTTCTTT	CASSRRTDNTEAFF
-	14	-	TRBV10-1	TRBJ2-1	TGCGCCAGCAGTGAGGGAACAACCTACAATGAGCAGTTCTTC	CASSEGTTYNEQFF
-	15	-	TRBV9	TRBJ2-1	TGTGCCAGCAGCGTAGCTGGGGCTAGCAACAATGAGCAGTTCTTC	CASSVAGASNNEQFF
TRBD1	15	-	TRBV10-3	TRBJ1-5	TGTGCCATCAGTGGGAGGGACAGGGGAGACCAGCCCCAGCATTTT	CAISGRDRGDQPQHF
-	15	-	TRBV14	TRBJ2-2	TGTGCCAGCAGCCAACGCCAGGGAAGGACCGGGGAGCTGTTTTTT	CASSQRQGRTGELFF
-	18	-	TRBV27	TRBJ2-1	TGTGCCAGCAGTCCAACTAGTACCACAGGGTGGGTACTAAATGAGCAGTTCTTC	CASSPTSTTGWVLNEQFF
TRBD2	15	-	TRBV6-5	TRBJ2-3	TGTGCCAGCAGGCCGACTAGCGGGAGGGCAGATACGCAGTATTTT	CASRPTSGRADTQYF
-	13	-	TRBV27	TRBJ1-2	TGTGCCAGCAGTTACACAGGTTTGGGTGGCTACACCTTC	CASSYTGLGGYTF
TRBD1	14	-	TRBV29-1	TRBJ1-3	TGCAGCGTTGAGACAGGGGACTCTGGAAACACCATATATTTT	CSVETGDSGNTIYF
-	18	-	TRBV27	TRBJ1-2	TGTGCCAGCAGTTTAGACCTTAGGTCTGCAGTTCTTAACTATGGCTACACCTTC	CASSLDLRSAVLNYGYTF
-	13	-	TRBV28	TRBJ1-2	TGTGCCAGCAGTTTATTGGAGACCTATGGCTACACCTTC	CASSLLETYGYTF
-	14	-	TRBV5-1	TRBJ2-6	TGCGCCAGCAGCTTGGGACGAGGGGCCAACGTCCTGACTTTC	CASSLGRGANVLTF
TRBD2	18	-	TRBV4-2	TRBJ2-7	TGTGCCAGCAGCCAAGCATCCCTTGGTCTAGCGGGAGGTTACGAGCAGTACTTC	CASSQASLGLAGGYEQYF
TRBD2	18	-	TRBV15	TRBJ2-3	TGTGCCACCAGCGGGGGGGTTGAGGGCTATTTCAGCACAGATACGCAGTATTTT	CATSGGVEGYFSTDTQYF
-	15	-	TRBV7-3	TRBJ2-7	TGTGCCAGCAGCGCGCTGGACGGGGGATGGAACGAGCAGTACTTC	CASSALDGGWNEQYF
-	13	once	TRBV27	TRBJ2-3	TGTGCCAGCAGTTTAGGTGTTACAGATACGCAGTATTTT	CASSLGVTDTQYF
-	16	-	TRBV25-1	TRBJ1-4	TGTGCCAGCAGTGGGTCGGGCAGGTTCCGTAATGAAAAACTGTTTTTT	CASSGSGRFRNEKLFF
TRBD1	18	-	TRBV7-9	TRBJ2-2	TGTGCCAGCAGCCCGCCACTCACAGGGGGCCCAAACACCGGGGAGCTGTTTTTT	CASSPPLTGGPNTGELFF
-	15	-	TRBV11-2	TRBJ2-6	TGTGCCAGCGGGGTCAGCGTGGGTGGGGCCAACGTCCTGACTTTC	CASGVSVGGANVLTF
-	14	-	TRBV27	TRBJ1-5	TGTGCCAGCAGTCGGACGAGTACCAATCAGCCCCAGCATTTT	CASSRTSTNQPQHF
-	13	few	TRBV19	TRBJ2-1	TGTGCCAGTAAGAGGGGGTCGGTCAATGAGCAGTTCTTC	CASKRGSVNEQFF
-	16	-	TRBV10-3	TRBJ2-1	TGTGCCACTACCGATGAGTCCTCACTCACCGTCGGTGAGCAGTTCTTC	CATTDESSLTVGEQFF